The clone carrying this TCR beta chain showed up just a few times. Its target is unknown. The record originates from a study of molecular identifiers for immune sequencing clone quantification. Across the whole study: Four of five RNA aliquots from around 20,000 or 100,000 naive CD8 T cells were sequenced. Study-wide results and caveats: Identical TCR molecules sharing a barcode could underestimate highly expanded clone sizes. Clones above 20 RNA copies contained over 97% of effector molecules but under 1% of naive ones.

The CDR3 consists of 15 residues. Previously reported methods and listed TCR primers produced the bulk TCR libraries. A single record per CDR3 protein comes from TCRdb applying MiXCR to the PCR reads. The sample shows under 800,000 distinct CDR3 sequences, 25% of them seen only once. This receptor was identified in a human donor in good health. Some libraries in this study had Jurkat cell RNA spiked in. The J gene is TRBJ2-5, the V gene TRBV21-1; TRBD2 is the table's D call and was not checked against the DNA. TRBV21-1 is a documented pseudogene. The sequenced material came from naive CD8+ T cells from blood, with Jurkat cell RNA spiked in. Subset denoted: FACS-sorted CD8+CD4-CCR7+CD45RA+ naive T cells. CDR3 sequence reads: CASSKTSSGKGTQYF. Here the CDR3 DNA reads TGTGCCAGCAGCAAAACCTCTAGCGGGAAAGGGACCCAGTACTTC.